Given below is one T cell receptor (beta chain) in context. The antigen remains unidentified. Per the germline V gene, CDR1 is SQVTM and CDR2 is ANQGSEA. The V gene lost 1 base and the J gene lost 2 bases, with 13 bases spanning the gap. This CDR3 is 15 amino acids long. This specimen comes from a study of cytomegalovirus exposure and HLA in healthy donors. Overall study: Prior work identified 120 million or so unique TCR beta sequences in 150 million to 200 million T cells. Genotyping showed 81% of roughly 390 donors falling in the Caucasian-associated ancestry cluster.

This cohort consisted of healthy bone marrow donors. Study results and limitations: A list of approximately 160 TCR beta chains associated with cytomegalovirus was given.

Researchers ran the PCR with 60 Vbeta and 13 Jbeta primers. Only in-frame clones appear in the TCRdb table, and some are missing; sequencing was by immunoSEQ multiplex PCR. The table shows some 44,000 clones, with approximately 90% occurring only once. Sequencing was done on a sample of PBMCs. This chain joins TRBV29-1 and TRBJ2-3; D may be TRBD2 (5 bases). This receptor was identified in a woman aged 40 to 55 in good health and CMV-seropositive. The CDR3 is CSVEATGLHTDTQYF. In nucleotides, the CDR3 is TGCAGCGTTGAAGCAACCGGACTCCACACAGATACGCAGTATTTT.